This TCR beta chain was captured by sequencing in a study of CD8 T cells in ankylosing spondylitis. Each CDR3 protein is one row after TCRdb ran MiXCR on the 5' RACE reads. Altogether fewer than 400,000 distinct CDR3 sequences are present, around 7.6% being singletons, with the ten largest covering 13% to 15%. As regards this clonotype: Its specificity is not known.

CDR1 and CDR2 (germline): MNHNS, SASEGT. V shed 8 bases and J shed 5 bases, with 18 bases lying between them. CDR3 length: 15 residues. Study outcomes and limitations: Peripheral blood samples showed relatively rare disease-linked clones, and these clones were CD8+. Reactive arthritis synovial fluid and blood previously showed some of these motif variants. A motif in TCR beta, a set of under 10 highly homologous variants, appeared characteristic of ankylosing spondylitis blood.

Material for sequencing was blood, either unsorted or a sorted T cell fraction (not recorded which). This TCR was sampled from a male donor with ankylosing spondylitis. V gene TRBV6-1 combines with J gene TRBJ2-2; D possibly corresponds to TRBD1 (6 bases). CDR3 DNA sequence: TGTGCCAGCCTAGACCTGGGGGCGGCGACCGGGGAGCTGTTTTTT. Residues: CASLDLGAATGELFF.